This T cell receptor (beta chain) was found in a study of blood T cell repertoires in COVID-19. Study in general: Italy, Spain and the United States were the sources of the convalescent and acute COVID-19 samples.

In the authors' workflow: It was from reference gene primer amplification that nucleated cell counts were estimated. Assay used: immunoSEQ multiplex PCR; TCRdb lists only in-frame clones, some missing. Clonal size and the V and J genes are those of that table, whereas D and trimming came from the DNA. The repertoire holds 250,000 to 350,000 clones, more than 80% seen once, with about 2.2% in the top ten. The CDR3 is made up of 16 amino acids. Germline V lookup: CDR1 SGHRS, CDR2 YFSETQ. V was shortened by 1 base and J by 4 bases, with 17 bases between the two germline ends. Assignments of participants to cohorts depended upon their own reported clinical history.

The J gene is TRBJ2-5, the V gene TRBV5-1, with TRBD1 as a possible D gene (6 bases). The sequence derives from a woman between 18 and 29 years old who had recovered from COVID-19. The sequenced sample was PBMCs or T cells enriched from blood (not recorded which). Here the CDR3 DNA reads TGCGCCAGCAGCTTGCTAGTCAACAGGGTCTCAGAGACCCAGTACTTC. This gives the protein CASSLLVNRVSETQYF.